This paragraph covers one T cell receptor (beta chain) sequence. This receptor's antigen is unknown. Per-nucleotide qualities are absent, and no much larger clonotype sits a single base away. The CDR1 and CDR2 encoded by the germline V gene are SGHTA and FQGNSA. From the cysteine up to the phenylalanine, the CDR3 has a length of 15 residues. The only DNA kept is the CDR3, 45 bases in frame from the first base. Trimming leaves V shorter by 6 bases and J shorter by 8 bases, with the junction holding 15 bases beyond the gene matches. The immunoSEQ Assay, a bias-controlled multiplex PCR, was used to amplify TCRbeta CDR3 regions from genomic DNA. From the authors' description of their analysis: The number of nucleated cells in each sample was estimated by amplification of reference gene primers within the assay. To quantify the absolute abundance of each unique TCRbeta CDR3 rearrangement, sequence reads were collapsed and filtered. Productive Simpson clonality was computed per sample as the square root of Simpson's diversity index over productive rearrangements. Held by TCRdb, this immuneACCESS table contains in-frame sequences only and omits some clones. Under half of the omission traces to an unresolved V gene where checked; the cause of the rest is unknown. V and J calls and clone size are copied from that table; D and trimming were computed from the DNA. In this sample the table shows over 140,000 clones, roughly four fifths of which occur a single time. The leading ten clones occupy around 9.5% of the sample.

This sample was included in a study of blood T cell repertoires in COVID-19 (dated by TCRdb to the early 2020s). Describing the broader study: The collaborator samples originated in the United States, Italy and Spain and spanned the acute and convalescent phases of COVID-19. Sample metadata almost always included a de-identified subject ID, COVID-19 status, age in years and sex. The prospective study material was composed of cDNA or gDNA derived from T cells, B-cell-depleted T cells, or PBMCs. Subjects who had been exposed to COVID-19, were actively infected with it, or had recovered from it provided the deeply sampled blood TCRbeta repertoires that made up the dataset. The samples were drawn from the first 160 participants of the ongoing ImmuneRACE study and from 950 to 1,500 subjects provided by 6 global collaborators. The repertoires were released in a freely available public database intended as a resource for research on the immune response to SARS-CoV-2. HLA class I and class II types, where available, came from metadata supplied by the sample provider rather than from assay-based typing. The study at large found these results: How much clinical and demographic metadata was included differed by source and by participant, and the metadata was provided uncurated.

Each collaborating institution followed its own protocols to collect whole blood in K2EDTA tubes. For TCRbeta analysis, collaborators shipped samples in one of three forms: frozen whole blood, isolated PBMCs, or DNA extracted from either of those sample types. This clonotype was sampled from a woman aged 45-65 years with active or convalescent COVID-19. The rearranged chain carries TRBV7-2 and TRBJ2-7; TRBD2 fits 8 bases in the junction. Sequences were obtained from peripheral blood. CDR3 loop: CASRRSREAPGQQYF. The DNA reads TGTGCCAGCAGAAGGTCGCGGGAGGCCCCCGGCCAGCAGTACTTC.